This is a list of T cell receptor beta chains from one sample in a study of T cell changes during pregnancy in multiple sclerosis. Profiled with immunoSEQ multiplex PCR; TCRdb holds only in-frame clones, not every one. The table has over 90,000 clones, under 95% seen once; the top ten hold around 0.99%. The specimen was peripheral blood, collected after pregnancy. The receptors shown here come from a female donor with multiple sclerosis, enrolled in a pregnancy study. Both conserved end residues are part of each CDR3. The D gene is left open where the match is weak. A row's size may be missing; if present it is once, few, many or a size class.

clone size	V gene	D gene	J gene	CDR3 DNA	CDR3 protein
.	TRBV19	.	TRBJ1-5	TGTGCCAGTAGTATTTTTTATAGGAGTAGCAATCAGCCCCAGCATTTT	CASSIFYRSSNQPQHF
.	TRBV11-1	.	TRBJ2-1	TGTGCCAGCAGCTTTACAGGGAGATCCTACAATGAGCAGTTCTTC	CASSFTGRSYNEQFF
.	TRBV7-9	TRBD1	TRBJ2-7	TGTGCCAGCAGCTTAAGGAGACAGGGGGCCTCCTACGAGCAGTACTTC	CASSLRRQGASYEQYF
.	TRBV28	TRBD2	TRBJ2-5	TGTGCCAGCAGTCCGATCGGGACTAGCGGGAGTTTGGGGCAAGAGACCCAGTACTTC	CASSPIGTSGSLGQETQYF
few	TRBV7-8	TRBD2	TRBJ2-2	TGTGCCAGCACCGGGACTAGCGGCTTTACCGGGGAGCTGTTTTTT	CASTGTSGFTGELFF
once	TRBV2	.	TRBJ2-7	TGTGCCAGCACCGCTGTACTAGGCCCCTACGAGCAGTACTTC	CASTAVLGPYEQYF
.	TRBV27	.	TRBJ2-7	TGTGCCAGCAGCAGCCTACTATCATCAACCTACGAGCAGTACTTC	CASSSLLSSTYEQYF
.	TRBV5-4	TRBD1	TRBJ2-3	TGTGCCAGCAGTTACAAACAGGGGGCGCTTTCAATTGGGGATACGCAGTATTTT	CASSYKQGALSIGDTQYF
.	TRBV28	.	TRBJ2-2	TGTGCCAGCAGTTTTTCCCCGGCGAACACCGGGGAGCTGTTTTTT	CASSFSPANTGELFF
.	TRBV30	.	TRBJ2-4	TGTGCCTGGAGCAGAGTCGCGGTAGCCAAAAACATTCAGTACTTC	CAWSRVAVAKNIQYF
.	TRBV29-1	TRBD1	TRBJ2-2	TGCAGCGTGCGGGACAGGGGGAACACCGGGGAGCTGTTTTTT	CSVRDRGNTGELFF
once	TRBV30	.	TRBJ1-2	TGTGCGAAAACACCCTTCCTGGGAGATGGCTACACCTTC	CAKTPFLGDGYTF
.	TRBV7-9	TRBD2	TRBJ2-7	TGTGCCAGCAGCTTCGGACTAGCGGGAGAGCAGTACTTC	CASSFGLAGEQYF
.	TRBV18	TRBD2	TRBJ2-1	TGTGCCAGCTCGGCCTCTTTTGGGGAGGGCCCCTACAATGAGCAGTTCTTC	CASSASFGEGPYNEQFF
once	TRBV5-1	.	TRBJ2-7	TGCGCCAGCAGCACCTCGACAGTTTCCTACGAGCAGTACTTC	CASSTSTVSYEQYF
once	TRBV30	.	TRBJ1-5	TGTGCCTGGAGGGCGGACAGAGATCAGCCCCAGCATTTT	CAWRADRDQPQHF